A selection of T cell receptor beta chains follows, all from one sample in a study of regulatory dendritic cells for organ transplantation. Generated by immunoSEQ multiplex PCR, the TCRdb table keeps only in-frame clones and is missing some. The sample has tens of thousands of clones, 60% to 80% seen once. The sample comprised memory CD4+ T cells from blood. These TCRs come from a human donor in good health. CDR3s include the opening cysteine and the closing phenylalanine or tryptophan. A D gene is named only where the DNA matches it firmly. Only some rows state a clone size, as once, few, many or a class for expanded clones.

TRBV7-2	TRBJ2-3	TRBD1	NA	TGTGCCAGCAGCCCCCGACAGGGATTTAGAACAGATACGCAGTATTTT	CASSPRQGFRTDTQYF
TRBV6-5	TRBJ1-6	TRBD1	NA	TGTGCCAGCAGTTACCGTTCTGGGACAGGGAATTCACCCCTCCACTTT	CASSYRSGTGNSPLHF
TRBV14	TRBJ2-3	NA	NA	TGTGCCAGCAGCCCCCAGGGGCTGGGGGCGCAGTATTTT	CASSPQGLGAQYF
TRBV4-1	TRBJ2-3	NA	NA	TGCGCCAGCAGCTTCATACGGGATACGCAGTATTTT	CASSFIRDTQYF
TRBV23-1	TRBJ2-7	TRBD1	NA	TGCGCCAGCGCTCCGACAGGGAATCTGGACGAGCAGTACTTC	CASAPTGNLDEQYF
TRBV28	TRBJ1-3	TRBD1	NA	TGTGCCAGCAGTATACCGGGACAGGGAAACACCATATATTTT	CASSIPGQGNTIYF
TRBV2	TRBJ2-5	NA	NA	TGTGCCCGGTCGAAGGCCAGGGAAGAGACCCAGTACTTC	CARSKAREETQYF
TRBV6-1	TRBJ2-5	NA	NA	TGTGCCAGCAGTGAACCCGGGAACGGCGCGACCCAGTACTTC	CASSEPGNGATQYF
TRBV29-1	TRBJ2-7	NA	once	TGCAGCGTGACGGGACGGAGCTACGAGCAGTACTTC	CSVTGRSYEQYF
TRBV7-8	TRBJ2-1	TRBD2	NA	TGTGCCAGCAGCTTACTAGCGGGGGGGCTTAATGAGCAGTTCTTC	CASSLLAGGLNEQFF
TRBV28	TRBJ2-7	NA	NA	TGTGCCAGCAGTTTATTTGGCCAGAGGGCGTACGAGCAGTACTTC	CASSLFGQRAYEQYF
TRBV4-1	TRBJ2-3	TRBD2	NA	TGCGCCAGCAGCCAAAGAGGACTAGCGGGGAACACAGATACGCAGTATTTT	CASSQRGLAGNTDTQYF
TRBV4-2	TRBJ1-5	TRBD1	few	TGTGCCAGCAGCCAAGGGAGGATAGGAACAGGGGGCCCTCAGCCCCAGCATTTT	CASSQGRIGTGGPQPQHF
TRBV27	TRBJ2-3	NA	NA	TGTGCCAGCAGACGGGGATACACAGATACGCAGTATTTT	CASRRGYTDTQYF
TRBV6-5	TRBJ1-2	NA	NA	TGTGCCAGCAGTTCCGGGGCGGAGTTCTATGGCTACACCTTC	CASSSGAEFYGYTF
TRBV5-4	TRBJ2-7	NA	NA	TGTGCCAGCAGCTTGGTGGGACCCGACTACGAGCAGTACTTC	CASSLVGPDYEQYF
TRBV30	TRBJ2-7	NA	once	TGTGCCTGGAGTGCGGGACTTTCCTACGAGCAGTACTTC	CAWSAGLSYEQYF
TRBV9	TRBJ2-3	NA	NA	TGTGCCAGCAGCGTAGAACAGGAGACTAACACAGATACGCAGTATTTT	CASSVEQETNTDTQYF
TRBV18	TRBJ1-3	NA	once	TGTGCCAGCTCCCGAACACCGACTGACTACCCGAATAGCTCTGGAAACACCATATATTTT	CASSRTPTDYPNSSGNTIYF
TRBV14	TRBJ1-6	NA	few	TGTGCCAGCAGCCATGGGACACCCCTCCACTTT	CASSHGTPLHF
TRBV2	TRBJ1-6	NA	once	TGTGCCAGCAGTGACCAAGATTCACCCCTCCACTTT	CASSDQDSPLHF
TRBV6-5	TRBJ1-1	NA	few	TGTGCCAGCAGTTACTCGCGGGGCACTGAAGCTTTCTTT	CASSYSRGTEAFF
TRBV28	TRBJ2-5	TRBD2	NA	TGTGCCAGCATCGGGGGGAAAGGAGGAGAGACCCAGTACTTC	CASIGGKGGETQYF
TRBV4-3	TRBJ2-3	NA	NA	TGCGCCAGCAGCCAAGAAGGGTCGGCAGATACGCAGTATTTT	CASSQEGSADTQYF
TRBV28	TRBJ1-2	NA	NA	TGTGCCAGCCGGGAGATTAACTATGGCTACACCTTC	CASREINYGYTF
TRBV19	TRBJ2-2	TRBD2	NA	TGTGCCAGTAGTATTGAGGGAGGGCCCACCGGGGAGCTGTTTTTT	CASSIEGGPTGELFF
TRBV9	TRBJ2-1	NA	NA	TGTGAAGGAGTATACAATGAGCAGTTCTTC	CEGVYNEQFF
TRBV9	TRBJ2-7	NA	NA	TGTGCCAGCAGCCAAGGGACTGCGGTAGGCGAGCAGTACTTC	CASSQGTAVGEQYF
TRBV9	TRBJ2-1	TRBD2	NA	TGTGCCAGCAGCGTATCGTCCAGCGGGACTCAGAATGAGCAGTTCTTC	CASSVSSSGTQNEQFF
TRBV10-2	TRBJ1-6	NA	NA	TGCGCCAGCACGTCAGTGATTAATTCACCCCTCCACTTT	CASTSVINSPLHF
TRBV5-1	TRBJ2-2	NA	NA	TGCGCCAGCAGCCCGGACCCGAACACCGGGGAGCTGTTTTTT	CASSPDPNTGELFF
TRBV7-9	TRBJ1-5	NA	NA	TGTGCCAGCAGCCCAGAGGGCAACAATCAGCCCCAGCATTTT	CASSPEGNNQPQHF
TRBV7-9	TRBJ1-1	NA	NA	TGTGCCAGCAGCCATTGGATGGGCCAAAACACTGAAGCTTTCTTT	CASSHWMGQNTEAFF
TRBV28	TRBJ2-1	NA	once	TGTGCCAGCAGTAGCGGCCCCTACAATGAGCAGTTCTTC	CASSSGPYNEQFF